This is a list of T cell receptor beta chains from one sample in a study of identical twins. TCRdb reprocessed the 5' RACE reads with MiXCR, giving one entry per CDR3 protein. The table lists around 650,000 distinct CDR3 sequences, just over 7% of them singletons. These same data were also listed under a study on yellow fever vaccine responses in identical twins.

The sample was PBMCs. The receptors shown here come from a woman under 30 in good health. Each CDR3 is given with its conserved first and last residue. The D gene is left open where the match is weak. Clone size appears in some rows only: once, few, many, or a class for an expanded clone.

d_call: TRBD1; clone_size: few; v_call: TRBV19; cdr3_length: 15; j_call: TRBJ2-7; cdr3_nt: TGTGCCAGTAGGATGACAGGGGGCAGACCCTACGAGCAGTACTTC; cdr3_aa: CASRMTGGRPYEQYF
d_call: TRBD1; clone_size: many; v_call: TRBV10-3; cdr3_length: 16; j_call: TRBJ2-1; cdr3_nt: TGTGCCATCAGTGATGAAGGACAGGGGAAATACAATGAGCAGTTCTTC; cdr3_aa: CAISDEGQGKYNEQFF
d_call: TRBD1; clone_size: -; v_call: TRBV20-1; cdr3_length: 15; j_call: TRBJ1-5; cdr3_nt: TGCAGTGCCGGTCCCACGACAGGGGGCAATCAGCCCCAGCATTTT; cdr3_aa: CSAGPTTGGNQPQHF
d_call: -; clone_size: many; v_call: TRBV7-2; cdr3_length: 13; j_call: TRBJ2-7; cdr3_nt: TGTGCCAGCAGCAATGGCATCGGGCTCGAGCAGTACTTC; cdr3_aa: CASSNGIGLEQYF
d_call: -; clone_size: many; v_call: TRBV6-5; cdr3_length: 12; j_call: TRBJ2-2; cdr3_nt: TGTGCCAGCAGTTATAGGGCCGGGGAGCTGTTTTTT; cdr3_aa: CASSYRAGELFF
d_call: -; clone_size: -; v_call: TRBV20-1; cdr3_length: 11; j_call: TRBJ1-2; cdr3_nt: TGCAGTGCTAGTATGGGCTATGGCTACACCTTC; cdr3_aa: CSASMGYGYTF
d_call: -; clone_size: few; v_call: TRBV7-9; cdr3_length: 13; j_call: TRBJ2-3; cdr3_nt: TGTGCCAGCAGCTTAATGGGGACAGATACGCAGTATTTT; cdr3_aa: CASSLMGTDTQYF
d_call: TRBD2; clone_size: many; v_call: TRBV5-1; cdr3_length: 15; j_call: TRBJ2-7; cdr3_nt: TGCGCCAGCAGCATCGGGACTAGCGGAATCTACGAGCAGTACTTC; cdr3_aa: CASSIGTSGIYEQYF
d_call: TRBD1; clone_size: few; v_call: TRBV5-1; cdr3_length: 17; j_call: TRBJ2-7; cdr3_nt: TGCGCCAGCAGCTCGAGGAACTACAGGGGTCCGAGCTACGAGCAGTACTTC; cdr3_aa: CASSSRNYRGPSYEQYF
d_call: -; clone_size: -; v_call: TRBV7-3; cdr3_length: 15; j_call: TRBJ2-7; cdr3_nt: TGTGCCAGCAGCCCACAAGGGGGTTTAGCGGACGAGCAGTACTTC; cdr3_aa: CASSPQGGLADEQYF
d_call: -; clone_size: -; v_call: TRBV11-2; cdr3_length: 15; j_call: TRBJ2-2; cdr3_nt: TGTGCCAGCACCCCCCGCCGGGTGAACACCGGGGAGCTGTTTTTT; cdr3_aa: CASTPRRVNTGELFF
d_call: -; clone_size: many; v_call: TRBV3-1; cdr3_length: 17; j_call: TRBJ1-6; cdr3_nt: TGTGCCAGCAGCCAAGGAGTTAGATTCTCCTATAATTCACCCCTCCACTTT; cdr3_aa: CASSQGVRFSYNSPLHF
d_call: TRBD2; clone_size: many; v_call: TRBV19; cdr3_length: 15; j_call: TRBJ2-1; cdr3_nt: TGTGCCAGTAGTCCGAATCAGGGGACTAGGTATGAGCAGTTCTTC; cdr3_aa: CASSPNQGTRYEQFF
d_call: -; clone_size: -; v_call: TRBV7-9; cdr3_length: 13; j_call: TRBJ1-2; cdr3_nt: TGTGCCAGCAGCTCCCATGGGGAGGGGGGCTACACCTTC; cdr3_aa: CASSSHGEGGYTF
d_call: TRBD2; clone_size: few; v_call: TRBV3-1; cdr3_length: 15; j_call: TRBJ2-7; cdr3_nt: TGTGCCAGCAGCCAAGGAGCGGGAGGCACCTACGAGCAGTACTTC; cdr3_aa: CASSQGAGGTYEQYF